Given below is one T cell receptor beta chain in context. The source of the sample is a study of T cells in tumors after PD-1 blockade. Background on the study: Excluded were patients with checkpoint blockade, immunosuppressants, or radiotherapy or other anti-cancer therapy within 4 weeks.

The assay was immunoSEQ multiplex PCR, and TCRdb's table has in-frame clones only and misses some. The sample contains approximately 59,000 clones, around 80% of which appear only once. Germline CDR1 is SGHRS and CDR2 is YFSETQ. The CDR3 covers 14 residues. V lost 0 bases to trimming and J lost 3 bases, with 10 bases between them. The sample here was PBMCs, taken before anti-PD-1 treatment. The chain recombines TRBV5-1 with TRBJ2-7, with a tentative D call TRBD2 (5 bases). The receptor was derived from a human donor with basal cell carcinoma. In DNA form, the CDR3 reads TGCGCCAGCAGCTTGGGACATGGGAGCTACGAGCAGTACTTC. Encoded protein: CASSLGHGSYEQYF.